Following are 2 T cell receptor beta chains from one sample sequenced in a study of breast tumors, draining lymph nodes, adjacent tissues. Samples came from axillary lymph nodes draining the breast cancer. One entry per CDR3 protein, called by TCRdb with MiXCR from the multiplex PCR reads. The table lists more than 200,000 distinct CDR3 sequences, approximately 29% of them singletons. Sequencing was performed on axillary lymph node tissue. Receptors were obtained from a female donor with breast cancer. Some clones in this sample may be carry-over from other donors' samples.

This chain links TRBV29-1 with TRBJ2-1, with TRBD2 matching over 8 bases. The germline V gene encodes CDR1 SQVTM and CDR2 ANQGSEA. The CDR3 contains 16 residues. V was pared by 4 bases and J by 2 bases, with 10 bases of the junction left unmatched. The CDR3 DNA sequence: TGCAGCGTTGCTAGAGTCCTCGGGAGGGCCTACAATGAGCAGTTCTTC. Its protein product is CSVARVLGRAYNEQFF.

The rearrangement links TRBV19 to TRBJ2-3, with 7 positions matching TRBD2. This CDR3 has 13 residues. Germline CDR1 reads LNHDA; CDR2 reads SQIVND (reference sequence). DNA for the CDR3: TGTGTCAGCGGGACCACACGCACAGATACGCAGTATTTT. Protein product: CVSGTTRTDTQYF.